This T cell receptor (beta chain) was sequenced in a study of cytomegalovirus exposure and HLA in healthy donors. For the study at large: In a previous analysis, 110 million or so unique TCR beta sequences were found from about 179 million T cells. Findings and caveats of the study: The dataset shows that most TCR sequences were rare, while some public TCRs occurred in many donors.

The V gene's germline CDR1 is SGHDT and CDR2 YYEEEE. CDR3 length: 17 amino acids. J lost 6 bases, V lost 0 bases, and 11 bases had no gene match. Vbeta (60) and Jbeta (13) primers were used in the PCR. Assay: immunoSEQ multiplex PCR; the TCRdb copy retains only in-frame clones and omits some. The data show under 120,000 clones, with around two thirds seen just once and 3% to 4.5% held by the top ten. A word on this clone: The antigen is unknown.

The chain combines TRBV5-6 with TRBJ1-3, with 8 bases fitting TRBD1. The sample was PBMCs. The receptor's source is a man younger than 45 in good health and CMV-seropositive. CDR3 region: CASSLAFPGGAENTIYF. CDR3 bases: TGTGCCAGCAGCTTGGCCTTTCCAGGGGGCGCAGAAAACACCATATATTTT.